This paragraph reports one TCR beta chain. This record belongs to a study of control samples from healthy donors and cancer patients. Produced via immunoSEQ multiplex PCR; TCRdb's table is partial and in-frame only. The table lists approximately 150,000 clones, nearly 96% of them singletons. The germline V gene encodes CDR1 SGHAT and CDR2 FQDESV (reference sequence). Unmatched junction bases numbered 9, after V lost 6 bases and J lost 5 bases. The CDR3 consists of 16 residues. The chain has TRBV11-1 and TRBJ1-6; 8 bases are a match to TRBD1. The sequenced material came from blood. This clonotype was sampled from a woman between 25 and 40 years old in good health. The CDR3 DNA reads TGTGCCAGCAGGTCGGACAGGGACCTTCATAATTCACCCCTCCACTTT. Translation gives CASRSDRDLHNSPLHF.